A single sample is the source of the 29 T cell receptor beta chains below, sequenced in a study of CXCR3-negative and CXCR3-positive naive CD8 T cells. Through 5' RACE with UMI labels, the TRB cDNA libraries were prepared. TCRdb reprocessed the 5' RACE reads and keeps a single row for each CDR3 protein, giving no DNA. The table for this sample gives about 53,000 distinct CDR3 sequences. Sequencing was performed on naive CXCR3- CD8+ T cells from blood. Documented subset: CD45RO-CCR7+CD27+CD95- naive CD8+ T cells lacking CXCR3 (TNR3-). These receptors were taken from a human donor in good health. Some clones in this sample may be carry-over from other donors' samples.

The chain couples TRBV7-6 to TRBJ2-7. CDR1 is SGHVS, CDR2 FNYEAQ, per germline. The CDR3 runs 14 residues. This CDR3 is CASTLGQGPNEQYF.

V and J are TRBV7-9 and TRBJ2-7; TCRdb's assignment of TRBD1 cannot be checked, as there is no DNA. The CDR3 has 16 amino acids. Germline V CDR1 and CDR2: SEHNR, FQNEAQ (reference sequence). The CDR3 spells CASSSGLGTGVYEQYF.

This chain joins TRBV3-1 and TRBJ1-2. This CDR3 has 14 amino acids. CDR1 LGHDT and CDR2 YNNKEL come from the germline V gene (reference sequence). CDR3 sequence: CASSQGGPDYGYTF.

Here the CDR3 reads CSASGGQAYNEQFF. The chain recombines TRBV29-1 with TRBJ2-1; the TRBD2 assignment by TCRdb is unverifiable without DNA. CDR1 and CDR2 from the germline V gene are SQVTM and ANQGSEA. CDR3 length: 14 residues.

The genes are TRBV27 and TRBJ2-2; TCRdb selects TRBD2, and the lack of DNA leaves this call unchecked. This CDR3 has 14 residues. The V gene's germline CDR1 is MNHEY and CDR2 SMNVEV (reference sequence). The CDR3 here is CASSSAGETGELFF.

V gene TRBV5-1 combines with J gene TRBJ2-7; TCRdb lists TRBD2, though no DNA is available to test this call. Germline-derived CDR1 and CDR2 are SGHRS and YFSETQ. The length of the CDR3 is 14 residues. The CDR3 is CASKAGDFSYEQYF. The variable domain in full, completed from reference TRBV5-1 and TRBJ2-7, reads KAGVTQTPRYLIKTRGQQVTLSCSPISGHRSVSWYQQTPGQGLQFLFEYFSETQRNKGNFPGRFSGRQFSNSRSEMNVSTLELGDSALYLCASKAGDFSYEQYFGPGTRLTVT.

V usage is TRBV3-1 and J usage is TRBJ1-2; there is no DNA to check the TCRdb D call of TRBD1. The CDR3 sequence is 15 residues long. CDR1 and CDR2 (germline): LGHDT, YNNKEL (reference sequence). The CDR3 sequence is CASSQRDRVNYGYTF.

This chain connects TRBV29-1 to TRBJ1-5. The CDR3 consists of 14 residues. CDR1 SQVTM and CDR2 ANQGSEA come from the germline V gene. The chain's CDR3 is CSVEDLPAGQPQHF.

The chain uses TRBV7-6 and TRBJ1-1. There are 12 residues in the CDR3. Germline values: CDR1 SGHVS, CDR2 FNYEAQ. CDR3 amino acids: CASSLVEAEAFF.

This clonotype is labeled medium-sized based on frequency. The chain uses TRBV5-1 and TRBJ2-3; the TCRdb D gene call, TRBD2, has no DNA to confirm it. The CDR3 is 15 amino acids. Germline lookup yields CDR1 SGHRS and CDR2 YFSETQ. CDR3 sequence reads: CASADASGSTDTQYF.

V and J are TRBV7-8 and TRBJ1-1. The germline V gene encodes CDR1 SGHVS and CDR2 FQNEAQ. This CDR3 contains 17 residues. The CDR3 reads CASSLGGTAGPNTEAFF.

The V gene is TRBV28, the J gene TRBJ2-3; absent DNA, TCRdb's TRBD2 call cannot be checked. Looked up from germline, CDR1 is MDHEN and CDR2 is SYDVKM. This CDR3 has 15 amino acids. The CDR3 here is CASTRWTSGTDTQYF.

The chain is built from TRBV7-7 and TRBJ2-1; with no DNA, the TCRdb D assignment of TRBD2 cannot be verified. CDR1 SSHAT and CDR2 FNYEAQ come from the germline V gene (reference sequence). This CDR3 region has 15 residues. CDR3 region: CASSPGISLVDPQFF.

The chain has TRBV4-1 and TRBJ1-5. Looked up from germline, CDR1 is MGHRA and CDR2 is YSYEKL. The CDR3 spans 15 residues. The CDR3 loop is CASSPVIYSNQPQHF.

The chain has TRBV12-3 or TRBV12-4 and TRBJ2-3; there is no DNA to check the TCRdb D call of TRBD2. The CDR3 consists of 16 residues. This CDR3 is CASSPRISGPTDTQYF.

The V and J genes are TRBV6-2 or TRBV6-3 and TRBJ2-6. The CDR3 runs 14 residues. The germline CDR1 and CDR2 sequences are MNHEY and SVGEGT. This CDR3 is CASSYSPGANVLTF.

The V gene is TRBV27, the J gene TRBJ2-3. This CDR3 is built from 13 residues. Germline assignment: CDR1 MNHEY and CDR2 SMNVEV (reference sequence). The CDR3 protein is CASTKSGTDTQYF.

The rearrangement links TRBV20-1 to TRBJ2-7. CDR3 length: 14 amino acids. Germline lookup yields CDR1 DFQATT and CDR2 SNEGSKA (reference sequence). The CDR3 region is CSARGRYSSYEQYF.

V gene TRBV29-1 combines with J gene TRBJ2-2; TCRdb picks TRBD2, but there is no DNA to check that call. This CDR3 is built from 14 residues. Germline CDR1 reads SQVTM; CDR2 reads ANQGSEA. CDR3 residues: CSVETRENTGELFF.

The chain is built from TRBV4-1 and TRBJ1-2. Germline V gives CDR1 MGHRA, CDR2 YSYEKL. The CDR3 has 13 residues. The CDR3 is CASSQAVDRGYTF.

CDR3: CASSVGLGSYEQYF. The gene calls are TRBV9 and TRBJ2-7. This CDR3 spans 14 amino acids. CDR1 and CDR2 (germline): SGDLS, YYNGEE.

V gene TRBV7-6 combines with J gene TRBJ1-1; TCRdb's assignment of TRBD1 cannot be checked, as there is no DNA. Germline-derived CDR1 and CDR2 are SGHVS and FNYEAQ. CDR3 length: 13 amino acids. The CDR3 sequence is CASSSGGNTEAFF.

V usage is TRBV12-5 and J usage is TRBJ2-3; with no DNA, the TCRdb D assignment of TRBD2 cannot be verified. Germline CDR1 is LGHNT and CDR2 is FRNRAP. This CDR3 is built from 15 residues. CDR3 loop: CASGQLAGGTDTQYF.

This chain connects TRBV4-1 to TRBJ2-7. This CDR3 region has 14 residues. Germline-derived CDR1 and CDR2 are MGHRA and YSYEKL. The CDR3 loop reads CASSQDPDTYEQYF.

The chain couples TRBV15 to TRBJ1-2; TCRdb reports TRBD1, a call that lacks DNA to check it against. The CDR3 sequence is 13 residues long. Germline V gene data show CDR1 as LNHNV and CDR2 as YYDKDF (reference sequence). CDR3 in amino acids: CATSRSGVGGYTF.

This sequence joins TRBV7-2 and TRBJ2-7; TCRdb's D gene call, TRBD1, goes unchecked for lack of DNA. Germline V gene sequence: CDR1 SGHTA, CDR2 FQGNSA. CDR3 length: 14 residues. The CDR3 sequence is CASSRGTSTHEQYF.

The chain combines TRBV4-3 with TRBJ2-7; without DNA, the TCRdb call of TRBD1 cannot be checked. The CDR3 sequence is 16 residues long. Germline V gene lookup returns CDR1 LGHNA and CDR2 YSLEER. The CDR3 protein is CASSQDQAGHTYEQYF.

V is TRBV7-2 and J is TRBJ1-1; absent DNA, TCRdb's TRBD1 call cannot be checked. Per the germline V gene, CDR1 is SGHTA and CDR2 is FQGNSA. The CDR3 runs to 14 residues. CDR3 sequence: CASSSDGANTEAFF.

The J gene is TRBJ2-5, the V gene TRBV18; TCRdb's D call, TRBD1, is unchecked because there is no DNA. CDR3 length: 15 residues. Germline loops: CDR1 KGHSH, CDR2 LQKENI. The CDR3 reads CASSPPRSGGETQYF. Full variable domain (missing parts from reference TRBV18 and TRBJ2-5): NAGVMQNPRHLVRRRGQEARLRCSPMKGHSHVYWYRQLPEEGLKFMVYLQKENIIDESGMPKERFSAEFPKEGPSILRIQQVVRGDSAAYFCASSPPRSGGETQYFGPGTRLLVL.